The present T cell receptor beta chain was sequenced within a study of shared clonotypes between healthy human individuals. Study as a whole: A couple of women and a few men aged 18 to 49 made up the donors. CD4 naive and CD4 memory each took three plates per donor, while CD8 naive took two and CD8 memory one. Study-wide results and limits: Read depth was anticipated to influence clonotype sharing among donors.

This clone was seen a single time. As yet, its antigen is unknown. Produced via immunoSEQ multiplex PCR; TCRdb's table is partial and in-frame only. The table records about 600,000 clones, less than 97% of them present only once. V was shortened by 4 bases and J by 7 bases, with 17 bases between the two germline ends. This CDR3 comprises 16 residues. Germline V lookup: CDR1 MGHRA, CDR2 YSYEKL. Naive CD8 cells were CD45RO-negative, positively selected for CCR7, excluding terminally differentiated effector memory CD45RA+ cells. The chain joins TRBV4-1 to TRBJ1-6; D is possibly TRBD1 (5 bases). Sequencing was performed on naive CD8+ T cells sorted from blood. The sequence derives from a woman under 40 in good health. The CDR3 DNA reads TGCGCCAGCAGCCCCAACGCGAGGGGAAGGAATTCACCCCTCCACTTT. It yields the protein CASSPNARGRNSPLHF.